The next 27 T cell receptor beta chains were all read from a single sample in a study of a mutant IDH1 vaccine in newly diagnosed glioma. Their cognate antigens are unknown. Time point defined: week 47, end of study. A 20-mer mutant IDH1 peptide at 300 ug was injected subcutaneously with topical imiquimod. The data were produced by immunoSEQ multiplex PCR, yet TCRdb's version contains in-frame clones alone and is incomplete. The sample contains tens of thousands of clones, under 85% of which appear only once. Sequencing was performed on PBMCs, taken from a glioma patient whose treatment included an IDH1 peptide vaccine. The source of these receptors is a woman aged 45-59 years with glioma.

This clone was recorded only once. The CDR3 DNA is TGCGCCAGCAGCTTGAAAGACAACCCGTCTGGCTACACCTTC. It encodes CASSLKDNPSGYTF. V gene TRBV5-1 combines with J gene TRBJ1-2; D remains ambiguous. The V end was cut by 1 base, the J end by 7 bases, with 14 bases between. There are 14 residues in the CDR3. Germline CDR1 reads SGHRS; CDR2 reads YFSETQ.

This chain uses TRBV7-9 with TRBJ2-1; D gene unclear. Per germline, CDR1 SEHNR and CDR2 FQNEAQ (reference sequence). This CDR3 has 14 residues. V lost 4 bases to trimming and J lost 4 bases, with 11 bases between them. This CDR3 reads CASSSHRSYNEQFF. The CDR3 nucleotides read TGTGCCAGCAGCTCTCATAGGTCGTACAATGAGCAGTTCTTC. The full variable domain, rest sourced from reference TRBV7-9 and TRBJ2-1, is DTGVSQNPRHKITKRGQNVTFRCDPISEHNRLYWYRQTLGQGPEFLTYFQNEAQLEKSRLLSDRFSAERPKGSFSTLEIQRTEQGDSAMYLCASSSHRSYNEQFFGPGTRLTVL.

This chain uses TRBV7-2 with TRBJ1-2, with 7 positions matching TRBD1. This CDR3 is built from 16 residues. J gave up 1 base and V 5 bases, and 10 bases lay outside the gene matches. Germline CDR1 reads SGHTA; CDR2 reads FQGNSA. CDR3 coding DNA: TGTGCCAGCAGCGAATCCGGGACAGCATTTAACTATGGCTACACCTTC. Its translation: CASSESGTAFNYGYTF.

The chain couples TRBV7-6 to TRBJ2-1; D is ambiguous. With 3 bases removed from V and 7 bases from J, the gap between germline ends came to 13 bases. The CDR3 has 14 amino acids. CDR1 is SGHVS, CDR2 FNYEAQ, per germline. The CDR3 region has the DNA TGTGCCAGCAGCTTGGCAGAGATTGTTAATGAGCAGTTCTTC. It codes for CASSLAEIVNEQFF.

The V call is TRBV6-4, the J call TRBJ1-6; 7 bases are a match to TRBD1. This CDR3 spans 16 amino acids. CDR1 is MRHNA, CDR2 SNTAGT, per germline. V gave up 6 bases and J gave up 3 bases; unmatched junction bases: 8. The CDR3 DNA sequence: TGTGCCAGCAGCGCCCAGGGGGATGGCTATAATTCACCCCTCCACTTT. It specifies CASSAQGDGYNSPLHF.

The chain carries TRBV5-1 and TRBJ1-6, with D uncertain. The germline CDR1 and CDR2 sequences are SGHRS and YFSETQ. Trimming shortened V by 4 bases and J by 13 bases, and 21 bases separated the two germline ends. This CDR3 comprises 15 residues. CDR3 loop: CASSPGGISTEPLHF. CDR3 sequence (DNA): TGCGCCAGCAGCCCCGGCGGCATATCTACAGAGCCCCTCCACTTT.

The V and J genes are TRBV25-1 and TRBJ2-1, with D perhaps TRBD1 or TRBD2 (6 bases each). CDR1 is MGHDK, CDR2 SYGVNS, per germline. V was pared by 0 bases and J by 15 bases, with 15 bases between. The CDR3 covers 13 residues. As DNA, the CDR3 is TGTGCCAGCAGTGAATATTTTGGGGGGCAACCGTTCTTC. Protein product: CASSEYFGGQPFF.

The V gene is TRBV18, the J gene TRBJ1-1; 7 nucleotides align to TRBD1. V gave up 3 bases and J gave up 1 base; unmatched junction bases: 8. Germline V gene sequence: CDR1 KGHSH, CDR2 LQKENI. This CDR3 contains 16 residues. In DNA, the CDR3 is TGTGCCAGCTCACCCCTCTCGACAGGGTCGAACACTGAAGCTTTCTTT. It codes for CASSPLSTGSNTEAFF.

The rearrangement links TRBV19 to TRBJ1-1, with TRBD1 matching 7 bases. CDR1 is LNHDA, CDR2 SQIVND, per germline (reference sequence). This CDR3 comprises 13 residues. Trimming removed 5 bases from V and 6 bases from J; junction bases left unmatched: 6. In nucleotides, the CDR3 is TGTGCCAGTAGTTATAGGGGGCTGGCTGAAGCTTTCTTT. Residues: CASSYRGLAEAFF. Complete variable domain (other parts from reference TRBV19 and TRBJ1-1): DGGITQSPKYLFRKEGQNVTLSCEQNLNHDAMYWYRQDPGQGLRLIYYSQIVNDFQKGDIAEGYSVSREKKESFPLTVTSAQKNPTAFYLCASSYRGLAEAFFGQGTRLTVV.

The genes are TRBV7-2 and TRBJ1-2; weak D call: TRBD1 (5 bases). The CDR3 contains 12 residues. The V end was cut by 5 bases, the J end by 7 bases, with 11 bases between. The germline V gene encodes CDR1 SGHTA and CDR2 FQGNSA. The CDR3 here is CASSQPGGGYTF. The CDR3 region has the DNA TGTGCCAGCAGCCAACCTGGGGGTGGCTACACCTTC.

The count of this clone is one. The rearrangement uses TRBV7-2 and TRBJ1-4; TRBD1 matches at 9 bases. The CDR3 sequence is 11 residues long. V trimming: 11 bases; J trimming: 6 bases; junction bases outside the gene matches: 1. Germline V gene data show CDR1 as SGHTA and CDR2 as FQGNSA. The CDR3 nucleotides read TGTGCCCGACAGGGGGATGAAAAACTGTTTTTT. Translation gives CARQGDEKLFF.

This clone was seen more than once but under ten times. The V call is TRBV7-2, the J call TRBJ1-5; no clear D gene. The CDR3 runs to 14 residues. V lost 1 base and J lost 3, with 7 bases in between. Germline V gene data show CDR1 as SGHTA and CDR2 as FQGNSA. CDR3 sequence: CASSLVGFNQPQHF. In DNA, the CDR3 is TGTGCCAGCAGCTTAGTGGGATTCAATCAGCCCCAGCATTTT.

The chain recombines TRBV5-1 with TRBJ1-1; 7 bases map to TRBD1. Germline CDR1 and CDR2: SGHRS and YFSETQ. The CDR3 is 15 amino acids. Unmatched junction bases numbered 6, after V lost 4 bases and J lost 0 bases. The CDR3, as DNA: TGCGCCAGCAGCCCCCAGGGACAGTTGAACACTGAAGCTTTCTTT. This gives the protein CASSPQGQLNTEAFF. The whole variable domain, remainder taken from reference TRBV5-1 and TRBJ1-1, is KAGVTQTPRYLIKTRGQQVTLSCSPISGHRSVSWYQQTPGQGLQFLFEYFSETQRNKGNFPGRFSGRQFSNSRSEMNVSTLELGDSALYLCASSPQGQLNTEAFFGQGTRLTVV.

The CDR3 nucleotides read TGTGCCACCAGCAGAGAGGCAGGGGGCCCCTCCGAGCAGTACTTC. It is translated as CATSREAGGPSEQYF. J is TRBJ2-7 and V is TRBV15, with TRBD1 matching over 8 bases. V lost 0 bases and J lost 6; bases outside the gene matches: 7. The CDR3 is 15 residues long. Per the germline V gene, CDR1 is LNHNV and CDR2 is YYDKDF (reference sequence).

The chain couples TRBV28 to TRBJ1-2, with D perhaps matching TRBD1 (6 bases). The CDR3 is made up of 13 amino acids. The ends were cut back, 3 bases at V and 7 bases at J, with 12 bases in the middle. Germline CDR1 MDHEN, CDR2 SYDVKM. CDR3 in DNA: TGTGCCAGCAGTTTGTCAGGGGTGAGTGGCTACACCTTC. Its protein is CASSLSGVSGYTF.

The genes are TRBV9 and TRBJ1-6; a weak D match, TRBD1 (5 bases). The germline CDR1 and CDR2 sequences are SGDLS and YYNGEE. V lost 0 bases, J lost 5 bases, and 6 bases lay in between. The CDR3 spans 14 residues. CDR3: CASSVARDNSPLHF. DNA for the CDR3: TGTGCCAGCAGCGTAGCCAGGGATAATTCACCCCTCCACTTT.

The chain is built from TRBV19 and TRBJ1-5, with D possibly being TRBD1 (5 bases). V lost 6 bases, J lost 2 bases, and 11 bases lay in between. This CDR3 is built from 14 residues. The germline CDR1 and CDR2 sequences are LNHDA and SQIVND (reference sequence). In DNA form, the CDR3 reads TGTGCCAGTAGCTTCCAACAGGGCAATCAGCCCCAGCATTTT. Its translation is CASSFQQGNQPQHF.

The DNA of the CDR3 is TGTGCCAGCAGTGTGGGGGTACGCGATCAGCCCCAGCATTTT. Its protein is CASSVGVRDQPQHF. This chain joins TRBV6-1 and TRBJ1-5; a weak D match, TRBD1 (5 bases). The CDR3 totals 14 residues. Germline V CDR1 and CDR2: MNHNS, SASEGT. V was pared by 4 bases and J by 5 bases, with 12 bases between.

The J gene is TRBJ1-6, the V gene TRBV27; 10 positions match TRBD1. Germline assignment: CDR1 MNHEY and CDR2 SMNVEV (reference sequence). This CDR3 region has 18 residues. The V and J ends lost 3 bases and 6 bases, in that order; junction bases with no gene match: 11. The CDR3 spells CASSFWKGTGDGNSPLHF. Written as DNA, the CDR3 is TGTGCCAGCAGTTTTTGGAAGGGGACAGGGGATGGTAATTCACCCCTCCACTTT.

The chain carries TRBV11-1 and TRBJ2-7; the match to TRBD2 covers 11 bases. This CDR3 spans 15 amino acids. Germline V gene lookup returns CDR1 SGHAT and CDR2 FQDESV (reference sequence). V was clipped by 5 bases and J by 4 bases; unmatched bases: 7. The CDR3, as DNA: TGTGCCAGCAGCCCACCGGGACTAGCGGCTTACGAGCAGTACTTC. Protein: CASSPPGLAAYEQYF.

The gene calls are TRBV5-6 and TRBJ1-2, with a possible D match to TRBD1 (5 bases). Trimming took off 0 bases at V and 4 bases at J, with 7 bases between the two ends. Germline V gives CDR1 SGHDT, CDR2 YYEEEE. This CDR3 spans 13 amino acids. CDR3 nucleotide sequence: TGTGCCAGCAGCTTGGGCAGGGCCTATGGCTACACCTTC. Its translation: CASSLGRAYGYTF.

The CDR3 bases are TGTGCCAGCAGTGAGGGGACAGGGGTTATGCCCCAGCATTTT. It yields the protein CASSEGTGVMPQHF. The chain has TRBV6-1 and TRBJ1-5; the match to TRBD1 covers 10 bases. V dropped 3 bases and J dropped 9; count of bases not matched to a gene: 5. The germline CDR1 and CDR2 sequences are MNHNS and SASEGT. The CDR3 runs 14 residues.

V gene TRBV7-9 combines with J gene TRBJ2-3; 12 nucleotides align to TRBD2. The germline gives CDR1 SEHNR, CDR2 FQNEAQ (reference sequence). The V gene end was trimmed by 5 bases and the J gene end by 3 bases; junction bases not matched to a gene: 9. The length of the CDR3 is 17 residues. The CDR3 spells CASSPLAGGLSTDTQYF. In nucleotides, the CDR3 is TGTGCCAGCAGCCCGCTAGCGGGGGGGCTCTCGACAGATACGCAGTATTTT.

The genes are TRBV7-2 and TRBJ2-7; no definite D call. Trimming took 2 bases from V and 3 from J, leaving 8 bases between them. The CDR3 contains 13 residues. From germline, CDR1 is SGHTA and CDR2 FQGNSA. In nucleotides, the CDR3 is TGTGCCAGCAGCTTATCAAAGGGCTACGAGCAGTACTTC. Amino acid sequence: CASSLSKGYEQYF.

In this sample, this clone turned up a few times. The J gene is TRBJ1-5, the V gene TRBV6-1, with 7 bases matching TRBD1. The CDR3 consists of 15 residues. The V segment lost 3 bases and the J segment 3 bases; nucleotides outside the gene matches: 5. Germline values: CDR1 MNHNS, CDR2 SASEGT. The CDR3 spells CASSEAGQLNQPQHF. The CDR3 DNA sequence: TGTGCCAGCAGTGAGGCGGGACAGCTCAATCAGCCCCAGCATTTT.

The gene calls are TRBV18 and TRBJ2-7; TRBD1 agrees at 7 bases. V shed 2 bases and J 5 bases; nucleotides not matched to a gene: 6. The CDR3 totals 14 residues. The germline gives CDR1 KGHSH, CDR2 LQKENI. Here the CDR3 reads CASSPRTGEDEQYF. The CDR3 DNA is TGTGCCAGCTCACCAAGAACAGGGGAAGACGAGCAGTACTTC.

The chain joins TRBV29-1 to TRBJ1-2, with 10 bases lining up with TRBD1. The junction had 6 bases not matched to a gene; V was cut back by 8 bases and J by 3 bases. The CDR3 contains 13 residues. CDR1 is SQVTM, CDR2 ANQGSEA, per germline. The CDR3 region has the DNA TGCAGCCTCCCCGGGACAGGGGACTATGGCTACACCTTC. This encodes CSLPGTGDYGYTF.